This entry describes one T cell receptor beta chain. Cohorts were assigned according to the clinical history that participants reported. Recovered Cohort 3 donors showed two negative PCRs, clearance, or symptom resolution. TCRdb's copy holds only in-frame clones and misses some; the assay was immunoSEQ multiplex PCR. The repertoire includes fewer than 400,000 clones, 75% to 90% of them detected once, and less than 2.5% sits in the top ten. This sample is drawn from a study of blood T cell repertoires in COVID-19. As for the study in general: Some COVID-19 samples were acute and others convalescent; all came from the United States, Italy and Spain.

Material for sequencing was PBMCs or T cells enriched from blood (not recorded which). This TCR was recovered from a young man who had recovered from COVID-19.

The CDR3 loop reads CASSTRDRRGYTF. The CDR3 region has the DNA TGTGCCAGCAGCACCCGGGACAGAAGAGGCTACACCTTC. This chain joins TRBV7-3 and TRBJ1-2; TRBD1 matches at 7 bases. The junction had 8 bases not matched to a gene; V was cut back by 5 bases and J by 8 bases. The CDR3 covers 13 residues. Germline V gives CDR1 SGHTA, CDR2 FQGTGA.